The 24 T cell receptor beta chains in this list originate from one sample, sequenced in a study of radiation and T cells in renal cell carcinoma. Method: immunoSEQ multiplex PCR; TCRdb's copy keeps in-frame clones and lacks some. Among approximately 61,000 clones, around 76% were seen once, and the ten largest hold about 6.8%. The time point was: blood 2 weeks post-SBRT. Sample treatment: 15 Gy SBRT to primary tumor, nephrectomy 4 weeks later. The sequences come from blood, collected from a patient whose treatment included radiotherapy and nephrectomy. These receptors originate from a man between 60 and 75 years old with renal cell carcinoma.

The genes are TRBV6-1 and TRBJ2-1, with D perhaps matching TRBD1 or TRBD2 (5 bases each). With 5 bases removed from V and 9 bases from J, the gap between germline ends came to 20 bases. CDR3 length: 15 amino acids. Germline V lookup: CDR1 MNHNS, CDR2 SASEGT. The CDR3 nucleotides are TGTGCCAGCAGTCCCCTGGGGGACGGGCTGGGTGAGCAGTTCTTC. Residues: CASSPLGDGLGEQFF.

The rearrangement uses TRBV5-8 and TRBJ2-6; D gene unclear. This CDR3 is 15 amino acids long. Germline CDR1 reads SGHTS; CDR2 reads YDEGEE. With 4 bases removed from V and 4 bases from J, the gap between germline ends came to 12 bases. The CDR3 region is CASSHLASGANVLTF. The CDR3 bases are TGTGCCAGCAGCCACCTGGCGTCCGGGGCCAACGTCCTGACTTTC.

The chain carries TRBV30 and TRBJ1-5, with TRBD1 matching over 8 bases. V lost 1 base and J lost 6; bases outside the gene matches: 5. The CDR3 spans 14 residues. Germline CDR1 GTSNPN, CDR2 SVGIG (reference sequence). The CDR3 DNA follows: TGTGCCTGGAGTGCTGACAGGGGAGCTCAGCCCCAGCATTTT. This encodes CAWSADRGAQPQHF.

This chain links TRBV10-2 with TRBJ2-5, with 11 bases that match TRBD2. CDR1 and CDR2 (germline): WSHSY, SAAADI. The CDR3 runs 14 residues. V lost 6 bases, J lost 5 bases, and 5 bases stayed unmatched. CDR3 sequence (DNA): TGCGCCAGCAGGGGGGCTAGCGGGAGGGAGACCCAGTACTTC. Translating it yields CASRGASGRETQYF.

The CDR3 DNA reads TGTGCCAGCAGTGACTCGACAGGGGGGGGCTACACCTTC. It yields the protein CASSDSTGGGYTF. The chain recombines TRBV6-4 with TRBJ1-2; 9 positions agree with TRBD1. Germline V CDR1 and CDR2: MRHNA, SNTAGT. J lost 8 bases, V lost 0 bases, and 1 base had no gene match. CDR3 length equals 13 residues.

CDR3 DNA sequence: TGTGCCAGCAGCCGCCGGACCGGAGGGTATGGCTACACCTTC. Translation gives CASSRRTGGYGYTF. This chain joins TRBV16 and TRBJ1-2; no clear D gene. Germline V CDR1 and CDR2: KGHSY, FQNENV. This CDR3 is 14 amino acids long. The V gene lost 4 bases and the J gene lost 5 bases, with 14 bases spanning the gap.

V is TRBV6-1 and J is TRBJ2-5, with D tentatively TRBD2 (6 bases). Germline CDR1 MNHNS, CDR2 SASEGT. V was shortened by 1 base and J by 5 bases, with 11 bases between the two germline ends. CDR3 length: 14 amino acids. The CDR3 sequence is CASSEGTGVETQYF. The CDR3 DNA reads TGTGCCAGCAGTGAAGGCACGGGAGTGGAGACCCAGTACTTC.

The chain couples TRBV7-2 to TRBJ1-3, with 7 bases that match TRBD1. Trimming took 7 bases from V and 3 from J; bases not matched to a gene: 9. CDR3 size: 15 residues. Germline V gene sequence: CDR1 SGHTA, CDR2 FQGNSA. This CDR3 reads CASTDRQGYGNTIYF. The DNA for the CDR3 is TGTGCCAGCACCGATAGACAGGGATATGGAAACACCATATATTTT.

J is TRBJ2-7 and V is TRBV11-1; D is undetermined. Germline CDR1 is SGHAT and CDR2 is FQDESV (reference sequence). The length of the CDR3 is 13 residues. Trimming shortened V by 5 bases and J by 1 base, and 9 bases separated the two germline ends. CDR3 protein: CASSADGSYEQYV. The CDR3 nucleotides read TGTGCCAGCAGCGCAGACGGATCCTACGAGCAGTACGTC.

J is TRBJ1-5 and V is TRBV10-2; no firm D call. In germline, CDR1 is WSHSY, CDR2 SAAADI. This CDR3 is 13 amino acids long. Trimming left V 4 bases short and J 3 bases short, with 7 bases between. This CDR3 reads CASSAGNNQPQHF. The CDR3, as DNA: TGCGCCAGCAGTGCCGGCAACAATCAGCCCCAGCATTTT.

In its sample, this clone was seen a few times. V usage is TRBV6-1 and J usage is TRBJ1-4; possible D gene TRBD1, 6 bases. Germline CDR1 and CDR2: MNHNS and SASEGT. The V end was cut by 4 bases, the J end by 2 bases, with 26 bases between. The CDR3 has 20 residues. The CDR3 is CASSVTGGQGLGGTNEKLFF. Written as DNA, the CDR3 is TGTGCCAGCAGTGTAACTGGGGGGCAGGGGTTAGGCGGCACTAATGAAAAACTGTTTTTT.

This clone was seen a few times. The chain combines TRBV19 with TRBJ1-1, with a weak D call TRBD1 (6 bases). The V and J ends lost 4 bases and 6 bases respectively, with 15 bases between them. The CDR3 loop spans 14 amino acids. Germline V lookup: CDR1 LNHDA, CDR2 SQIVND (reference sequence). The CDR3 is CASSKGPGDPEAFF. Here the CDR3 DNA reads TGTGCCAGTAGTAAGGGTCCAGGGGACCCTGAAGCTTTCTTT. The variable domain in full, completed from reference TRBV19 and TRBJ1-1, reads DGGITQSPKYLFRKEGQNVTLSCEQNLNHDAMYWYRQDPGQGLRLIYYSQIVNDFQKGDIAEGYSVSREKKESFPLTVTSAQKNPTAFYLCASSKGPGDPEAFFGQGTRLTVV.

The gene calls are TRBV9 and TRBJ1-2; TRBD1 matches 8 bases. Germline assignment: CDR1 SGDLS and CDR2 YYNGEE. V was clipped by 0 bases and J by 5 bases; unmatched bases: 9. This CDR3 region has 16 residues. This chain's CDR3 is CASSVVNGQGYYGYTF. In nucleotides, the CDR3 is TGTGCCAGCAGCGTAGTCAACGGACAGGGCTATTATGGCTACACCTTC.

This clone was recorded once. The rearrangement uses TRBV9 and TRBJ1-3; D might be TRBD1 (6 bases). The CDR3 covers 15 residues. V lost 4 bases and J 0 bases, leaving 11 bases between the germline ends. In germline, CDR1 is SGDLS, CDR2 YYNGEE. For the CDR3, the DNA is TGTGCCAGCAGCTCTCGGACAGCCTCTGGAAACACCATATATTTT. It is translated as CASSSRTASGNTIYF.

The chain's CDR3 is CASTQPGGLQPQHF. CDR3 in DNA: TGTGCCAGTACCCAACCGGGAGGGTTACAGCCCCAGCATTTT. This sequence joins TRBV19 and TRBJ1-5; no definite D call. The CDR3 is made up of 14 amino acids. V shed 7 bases and J shed 7 bases, with 17 bases lying between them. Germline-derived CDR1 and CDR2 are LNHDA and SQIVND (reference sequence).

The chain combines TRBV4-3 with TRBJ2-7, with 8 bases identical to TRBD2. This CDR3 region has 16 residues. Germline V gives CDR1 LGHNA, CDR2 YSLEER. V gave up 0 bases and J gave up 9 bases; unmatched junction bases: 13. CDR3 loop: CASSQETMVSGVPQYF. CDR3 in DNA: TGCGCCAGCAGCCAAGAGACGATGGTTAGCGGGGTGCCGCAGTACTTC.

This chain links TRBV4-3 with TRBJ2-1; D unclear. The CDR3 covers 15 residues. The V end was cut by 1 base, the J end by 0 bases, with 7 bases between. The V gene's germline CDR1 is LGHNA and CDR2 YSLEER. The CDR3 bases are TGCGCCAGCAGCCAAGCGCAGAGCTCCTACAATGAGCAGTTCTTC. This translates into CASSQAQSSYNEQFF.

The V and J genes are TRBV4-3 and TRBJ2-7; unclear D gene. Looked up from germline, CDR1 is LGHNA and CDR2 is YSLEER. Trimming removed 0 bases at V and 3 bases at J, with 12 bases between. The CDR3 has 15 residues. Here the CDR3 DNA reads TGCGCCAGCAGCCAAGATCGGGTGGCGCACTACGAGCAGTACTTC. Protein product: CASSQDRVAHYEQYF.

V usage is TRBV6-1 and J usage is TRBJ1-5; D is possibly TRBD1 (6 bases). Germline CDR1 reads MNHNS; CDR2 reads SASEGT. The CDR3 loop spans 15 amino acids. V dropped 6 bases and J dropped 9 bases, with 21 bases sitting between them. CDR3: CASSLRQVVLRPQHF. The CDR3 DNA is TGTGCCAGCAGCCTAAGACAGGTGGTTCTTCGGCCCCAGCATTTT.

The chain recombines TRBV6-1 with TRBJ1-4; 8 nucleotides agree with TRBD1. The CDR3 has 21 residues. Germline CDR1 reads MNHNS; CDR2 reads SASEGT. The J segment lost 8 bases and the V segment lost 2 bases, leaving 25 bases of the junction unmatched. In DNA form, the CDR3 reads TGTGCCAGCAGTGAATTGTCGCGGGCGAAGTACGGACAGGGCCCCCGAGAAAAACTGTTTTTT. Translation gives CASSELSRAKYGQGPREKLFF.

The gene calls are TRBV7-2 and TRBJ1-2, with 11 bases matching TRBD1. CDR1 SGHTA and CDR2 FQGNSA come from the germline V gene. The J segment lost 6 bases and the V segment lost 4 bases, leaving 7 bases of the junction unmatched. The CDR3 totals 15 residues. The CDR3 region has the DNA TGTGCCAGCAGCTACTCCGGGACAGGGGGGGATGGCTACACCTTC. It encodes CASSYSGTGGDGYTF.

The V call is TRBV19, the J call TRBJ1-4; TRBD1 agrees at 8 bases. V lost 1 base and J lost 8; bases outside the gene matches: 6. The germline V gene has CDR1 LNHDA and CDR2 SQIVND (reference sequence). The CDR3 length is 15 residues. The CDR3 nucleotides read TGTGCCAGTAGTATAGGAGGACAGGGAGGAGAAAAACTGTTTTTT. Translation: CASSIGGQGGEKLFF. Looking up the rest from reference TRBV19 and TRBJ1-4 gives the full variable domain: DGGITQSPKYLFRKEGQNVTLSCEQNLNHDAMYWYRQDPGQGLRLIYYSQIVNDFQKGDIAEGYSVSREKKESFPLTVTSAQKNPTAFYLCASSIGGQGGEKLFFGSGTQLSVL.

The V gene is TRBV2, the J gene TRBJ1-2, with D uncertain. The CDR3 loop spans 14 amino acids. The germline V and J ends were trimmed by 1 base and 2 bases, with 8 bases remaining between them. Germline lookup yields CDR1 SNHLY and CDR2 FYNNEI. The chain's CDR3 is CASSEGRGNYGYTF. CDR3 sequence (DNA): TGTGCCAGCAGTGAAGGACGGGGAAACTATGGCTACACCTTC.

This clone was detected once. The V call is TRBV6-5, the J call TRBJ1-4, with a weak D call TRBD1 (6 bases). The CDR3 runs 14 residues. The V end lost 6 bases, the J end lost 0 bases, and 8 bases lay between the germline ends. The germline gives CDR1 MNHEY, CDR2 SVGAGI. The CDR3 region is CASRRTATNEKLFF. CDR3 DNA: TGTGCCAGCAGACGGACAGCAACTAATGAAAAACTGTTTTTT.